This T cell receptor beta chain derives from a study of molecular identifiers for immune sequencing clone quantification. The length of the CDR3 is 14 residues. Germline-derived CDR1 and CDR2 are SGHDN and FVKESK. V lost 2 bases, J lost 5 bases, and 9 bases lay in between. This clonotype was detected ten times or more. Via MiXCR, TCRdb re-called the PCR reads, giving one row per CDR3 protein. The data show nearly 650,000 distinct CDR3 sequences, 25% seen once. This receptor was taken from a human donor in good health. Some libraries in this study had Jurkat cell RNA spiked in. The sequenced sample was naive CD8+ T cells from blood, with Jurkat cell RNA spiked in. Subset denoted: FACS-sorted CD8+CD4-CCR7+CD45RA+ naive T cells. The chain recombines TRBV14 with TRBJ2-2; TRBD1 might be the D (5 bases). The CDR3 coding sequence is TGTGCCAGCAGCCAAAGACAGACTACCGGGGAGCTGTTTTTT. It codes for CASSQRQTTGELFF.